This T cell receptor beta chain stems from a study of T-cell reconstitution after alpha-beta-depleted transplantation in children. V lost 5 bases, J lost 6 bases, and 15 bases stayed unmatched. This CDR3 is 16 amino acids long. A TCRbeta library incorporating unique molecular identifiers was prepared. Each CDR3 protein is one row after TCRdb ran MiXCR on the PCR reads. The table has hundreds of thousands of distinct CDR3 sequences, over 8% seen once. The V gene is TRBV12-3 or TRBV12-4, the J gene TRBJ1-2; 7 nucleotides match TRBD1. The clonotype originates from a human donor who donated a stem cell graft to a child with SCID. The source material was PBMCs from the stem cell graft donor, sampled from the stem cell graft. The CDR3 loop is CASSTYRGPEGDGYTF. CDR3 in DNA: TGTGCCAGCAGTACATACAGGGGCCCGGAAGGCGATGGCTACACCTTC.